This T cell receptor (beta chain) was recorded in a study of blood T cell repertoires in COVID-19. The overall study: Samples came from the United States, Italy and Spain, spanning acute and convalescent COVID-19. T cells, B-cell-depleted T cells, or PBMCs supplied cDNA or gDNA.

Measured with immunoSEQ multiplex PCR; TCRdb has only the in-frame clones, and not every one. The data hold 200,000 to 300,000 clones, with approximately 89% observed a single time. Recruits, aged roughly 18 to 95 years, lived in 20 to 30 US areas. Assignment of participants to cohorts was predicated upon participant-reported clinical history. The source is a woman aged 40 to 49 with acute COVID-19. The sequenced material came from PBMCs or T cells enriched from blood (not recorded which).

CDR3 in DNA: TGTGCCAGCAGCGCTCAGGGCGGGGGGGCCCAGGGCGAGCAGTACTTC. Its translation: CASSAQGGGAQGEQYF. This chain uses TRBV9 with TRBJ2-7, with TRBD2 matching over 9 bases. V trimming: 3 bases; J trimming: 6 bases; junction bases outside the gene matches: 13. CDR1 is SGDLS, CDR2 YYNGEE, per germline. The CDR3 extends over 16 amino acids.